Sequencing of this T cell receptor beta chain was carried out in a study of early T cells in non-severe SARS-CoV-2 infection. Study overall: Bulk RNA taken from unsorted whole blood was sequenced, leaving chains unpaired.

TCRdb used MiXCR to reprocess the 5' RACE reads, holding one entry per CDR3 protein. The sample holds 50,000 or so distinct CDR3 sequences, 4% to 5% seen once. The table lists this clonotype with many counts. V was trimmed by 5 bases and J by 5 bases, leaving 16 bases between them. The CDR3 totals 15 residues. Per germline, CDR1 WSHSY and CDR2 SAAADI. Source material: whole blood. The TCR comes from an adult who was a healthcare worker with PCR-confirmed SARS-CoV-2 infection or an uninfected control (not recorded which). The chain recombines TRBV10-2 with TRBJ1-5; D might be TRBD1 (5 bases). CDR3 amino acids: CASSLDSVTYQPQHF. In DNA, the CDR3 is TGCGCCAGCAGTTTAGACAGCGTCACCTATCAGCCCCAGCATTTT.